This entry is about one TCR beta chain. TCRbeta library preparation incorporated unique molecular identifiers. A single record per CDR3 protein comes from TCRdb applying MiXCR to the PCR reads. Of 350,000 to 400,000 distinct CDR3 sequences in the sample, roughly 13% are singletons; the top ten hold 4.3%. This specimen belongs to a study of T-cell reconstitution after alpha-beta-depleted transplantation in children. The V gene's germline CDR1 is SGHDT and CDR2 YYEEEE. The V gene lost 4 bases and the J gene lost 4 bases, with 17 bases spanning the gap. This CDR3 is 15 amino acids long. The sequences come from PBMCs, collected from the stem cell graft. V gene TRBV5-6 combines with J gene TRBJ1-1; tentative D call: TRBD1 (5 bases). This TCR was recovered from a human donor who donated a stem cell graft to a child with Fanconi anemia. CDR3 nucleotide sequence: TGTGCCAGCAGCCTGGGTCCGGGGGAGGCCACTGAAGCTTTCTTT. Protein: CASSLGPGEATEAFF.